These T cell receptor beta chains were read from a single sample in a study of cytotoxic CD8 clonotypes in ibrutinib-treated CLL. Produced via immunoSEQ multiplex PCR; TCRdb's table is partial and in-frame only. The sample contains some 160,000 clones, 81% of which appear only once. The sample consisted of PBMCs, taken after 12 months of ibrutinib treatment. The origin of the receptors is a human donor with chronic lymphocytic leukemia. The CDR3 runs from the conserved cysteine through the conserved F or W. The order of the fields is CDR3 length, J gene, D gene, clone size, V gene, CDR3 DNA, CDR3 protein. The D gene is left open where the match is weak. A row's size may be missing; if present it is once, few, many or a size class.

15	TRBJ1-1	TRBD1	NA	TRBV6-1	TGTGCCAGCAGGGGGGGACAGGGGGAGAACACTGAAGCTTTCTTT	CASRGGQGENTEAFF
16	TRBJ1-3	NA	NA	TRBV4-2	TGTGCCAGCAGCCAAGGCGCTCAAATCTCTGGAAACACCATATATTTT	CASSQGAQISGNTIYF
11	TRBJ2-1	NA	NA	TRBV2	TGTGCCAGCGTTCTCAACAATGAGCAGTTCTTC	CASVLNNEQFF
15	TRBJ2-3	TRBD2	NA	TRBV5-8	TGTGCCACCCTAGCGGGAGGGACTAGCACAGATACGCAGTATTTT	CATLAGGTSTDTQYF
15	TRBJ1-5	NA	NA	TRBV28	TGTGCCAGCAGTTTCCCCAGGAGTAGCAATCAGCCCCAGCATTTT	CASSFPRSSNQPQHF
17	TRBJ2-7	TRBD1	few	TRBV18	TGTGCCAGCTCACCACCCCGAGGGCAGGGGGCCGGGCACGAGCAGTACTTC	CASSPPRGQGAGHEQYF
10	TRBJ1-2	NA	NA	TRBV30	TGTGCCTGGAGAAAGGGAGGCTACACCTTC	CAWRKGGYTF
17	TRBJ2-3	TRBD2	NA	TRBV5-1	TGCGCCAGCAGCTTGGTAGCTAGCGGGGGAAGGACAGATACGCAGTATTTT	CASSLVASGGRTDTQYF
14	TRBJ1-1	NA	NA	TRBV5-1	TGCGCCAGCAGGATCGGAAGTATGAACACTGAAGCTTTCTTT	CASRIGSMNTEAFF
13	TRBJ2-1	NA	NA	TRBV27	TGTGCCAGCAGTTTATTGGGGTATGGTGGGCAGTTCTTC	CASSLLGYGGQFF
15	TRBJ1-5	TRBD1	NA	TRBV18	TGTGCCAGCTCACCGGGGACAGGGGGCAATCAGCCCCAGCATTTT	CASSPGTGGNQPQHF
15	TRBJ2-4	TRBD1	NA	TRBV7-2	TGTGCCAGCAGCCCACCCGGGACAGGGGGAAACATTCAGTACTTC	CASSPPGTGGNIQYF
14	TRBJ2-2	TRBD1	NA	TRBV6-1	TGTGCCAGCAGTGGGACAGGGTTCACCGGGGAGCTGTTTTTT	CASSGTGFTGELFF
17	TRBJ2-3	NA	NA	TRBV4-3	TGCGCCAGCAGCCGGGGCGGTGGAGCAGGGACTCCAGATACGCAGTATTTT	CASSRGGGAGTPDTQYF
12	TRBJ1-2	NA	NA	TRBV10-3	TGTGCCATCAGTGAACAGGAGTATGGCTACACCTTC	CAISEQEYGYTF
14	TRBJ2-5	NA	NA	TRBV9	TGTGCCAGCAGCGCCGGCCAACCCAGAGAGACCCAGTACTTC	CASSAGQPRETQYF
15	TRBJ2-7	NA	NA	TRBV7-2	TGTGCCAGCAGCGCAGATGGGGCGGGGACCTACGAGCAGTACTTC	CASSADGAGTYEQYF
15	TRBJ1-1	TRBD1	NA	TRBV9	TGTGCCAGCAGCGTGCAGGGGGAAGTGAACACTGAAGCTTTCTTT	CASSVQGEVNTEAFF
13	TRBJ1-5	NA	NA	TRBV7-9	TGTGCCAGCAGCCTCAGCGGGAATCAGCCCCAGCATTTT	CASSLSGNQPQHF
12	TRBJ2-7	NA	NA	TRBV10-3	TGTGCCATCAGTGAGTCAGGCAGGGTTCAGTACTTC	CAISESGRVQYF
14	TRBJ1-2	TRBD1	NA	TRBV28	TGTGCCAGCAGTTTTCAGGGGGAGGACTATGGCTACACCTTC	CASSFQGEDYGYTF
14	TRBJ2-2	NA	NA	TRBV7-9	TGTGCCAGCAGCTTAACCAGGGGCACCGGGGAGCTGTTTTTT	CASSLTRGTGELFF
15	TRBJ1-2	NA	NA	TRBV30	TGTGCCTGGAGTGGGCGGGACTCCCTGACGGATGGCTACACCTTC	CAWSGRDSLTDGYTF
16	TRBJ2-7	TRBD1	NA	TRBV5-1	TGCGCCAGCAGCCTCAGGGACAGGCTTTTGACCTACGAGCAGTACTTC	CASSLRDRLLTYEQYF
13	TRBJ1-1	TRBD1	NA	TRBV30	TGTGCCTGGGACCGACAGGGTAACACTGAAGCTTTCTTT	CAWDRQGNTEAFF
16	TRBJ1-3	NA	NA	TRBV23-1	TGCGCCAGCAGTCAACGAACAGGGATGTTCGGGAACACCATATATTTT	CASSQRTGMFGNTIYF
12	TRBJ2-5	TRBD1	NA	TRBV7-3	TGTGCCCGGCAGACAGGGACCGAGACCCAGTACTTC	CARQTGTETQYF
13	TRBJ1-4	NA	once	TRBV7-2	TGTGCCAGCAGACGACTTGCGGGTGAAAAACTGTTTTTT	CASRRLAGEKLFF
20	TRBJ1-5	TRBD1	NA	TRBV7-2	TGTGCCAGCAGCTTAGCGATGGGACAGGGTCCCAGCCTTAGCAATCAGCCCCAGCATTTT	CASSLAMGQGPSLSNQPQHF
15	TRBJ2-1	TRBD2	NA	TRBV28	TGTGCCAGCATACAAAGCGGGGGGCCATACAATGAGCAGTTCTTC	CASIQSGGPYNEQFF
18	TRBJ2-2	NA	NA	TRBV9	TGTGCCAGCAGCGTTCCCAGCGGAGGACACCCGAACACCGGGGAGCTGTTTTTT	CASSVPSGGHPNTGELFF
15	TRBJ1-1	NA	NA	TRBV11-2	TGTGCCAGCAGCCCAAGACAGTACGCGAACACTGAAGCTTTCTTT	CASSPRQYANTEAFF
14	TRBJ2-7	NA	NA	TRBV19	TGTGCCAGTAGTATCTGGGCAGGGGACTACGAGCAGTACTTC	CASSIWAGDYEQYF
17	TRBJ2-2	TRBD2	NA	TRBV27	TGTGCCAGCAGTACACTAGCGGGGGGGCAGGCACGCCGGGAGCTGTTTTTT	CASSTLAGGQARRELFF
12	TRBJ1-1	NA	NA	TRBV11-2	TGTGCCAGCAGCCCGCCTGGGGGAGAAGCTTTCTTT	CASSPPGGEAFF
18	TRBJ2-6	TRBD1	NA	TRBV28	TGTGCCAGCAGTTCCTGGGGACAGGGGGCCCCTGGGGCCAACGTCCTGACTTTC	CASSSWGQGAPGANVLTF
14	TRBJ2-7	TRBD1	NA	TRBV28	TGTGCCAGCTCGGGACAGCCTACTAAATACGAGCAGTACTTC	CASSGQPTKYEQYF
16	TRBJ2-3	NA	NA	TRBV9	TGTGCCAGCAGCGTTATGGCCTCATCCCGGGGGGATACGCAGTATTTT	CASSVMASSRGDTQYF
13	TRBJ2-3	NA	NA	TRBV7-6	TGTGCCAGCAGCTTAGCCGGGAAAGATACGCAGTATTTT	CASSLAGKDTQYF
16	TRBJ2-5	NA	NA	TRBV7-9	TGTGCCAGCAGCCCCCACGGGACTTATCAACTAGAGACCCAGTACTTC	CASSPHGTYQLETQYF
14	TRBJ1-1	TRBD1	few	TRBV19	TGTGCCAGTAGTAAAGGGGGCCGGGGAACTGAAGCTTTCTTT	CASSKGGRGTEAFF
14	TRBJ1-1	NA	NA	TRBV19	TGTGCCAGTAGTATAGGACGGGGGAACACTGAAGCTTTCTTT	CASSIGRGNTEAFF
14	TRBJ1-2	NA	NA	TRBV15	TGTGCCACCAGCAGAACCGACGGGAACTATGGCTACACCTTC	CATSRTDGNYGYTF
12	TRBJ1-2	NA	NA	TRBV27	TGTGCCAGCAGTACAGGGTTGGGGGGCTACACCTTC	CASSTGLGGYTF
14	TRBJ2-7	TRBD1	NA	TRBV2	TGTGCCAGCCAGGACAGGGAGACCTCCTACGAGCAGTACTTC	CASQDRETSYEQYF
13	TRBJ1-2	NA	NA	TRBV5-6	TGTGCCAGCAGCATCGGTATTAACTATGGCTACACCTTC	CASSIGINYGYTF
13	TRBJ2-1	NA	NA	TRBV5-1	TGCGCCACCAAAGGGGTTAATGGCGGTGAGCAGTTCTTC	CATKGVNGGEQFF
15	TRBJ2-5	TRBD2	medium-sized	TRBV5-1	TGCGCCAGCAGCTTAAGCGGGGGGAACCAAGAGACCCAGTACTTC	CASSLSGGNQETQYF
13	TRBJ1-1	NA	NA	TRBV2	TGTGCCAGCAGTGTATCAACCTTCTCTGAAGCTTTCTTT	CASSVSTFSEAFF
14	TRBJ2-7	NA	NA	TRBV7-2	TGTGCCAGCAGCTTAGTACGGGCAGGGGATCAGCAGTACTTC	CASSLVRAGDQQYF
16	TRBJ2-2	NA	NA	TRBV28	TGTGCCAGCAGTTTATTCGGTTCAGCGGACACCGGGGAGCTGTTTTTT	CASSLFGSADTGELFF
15	TRBJ2-7	NA	many	TRBV7-6	TGTGCCAGCAGCTTAGAAGGGACCCCCTACTACGAGCAGTACTTC	CASSLEGTPYYEQYF
15	TRBJ1-2	TRBD1	few	TRBV19	TGTGCCAGTAGGCACAGGGGTTTTCTTAACTATGGCTACACCTTC	CASRHRGFLNYGYTF